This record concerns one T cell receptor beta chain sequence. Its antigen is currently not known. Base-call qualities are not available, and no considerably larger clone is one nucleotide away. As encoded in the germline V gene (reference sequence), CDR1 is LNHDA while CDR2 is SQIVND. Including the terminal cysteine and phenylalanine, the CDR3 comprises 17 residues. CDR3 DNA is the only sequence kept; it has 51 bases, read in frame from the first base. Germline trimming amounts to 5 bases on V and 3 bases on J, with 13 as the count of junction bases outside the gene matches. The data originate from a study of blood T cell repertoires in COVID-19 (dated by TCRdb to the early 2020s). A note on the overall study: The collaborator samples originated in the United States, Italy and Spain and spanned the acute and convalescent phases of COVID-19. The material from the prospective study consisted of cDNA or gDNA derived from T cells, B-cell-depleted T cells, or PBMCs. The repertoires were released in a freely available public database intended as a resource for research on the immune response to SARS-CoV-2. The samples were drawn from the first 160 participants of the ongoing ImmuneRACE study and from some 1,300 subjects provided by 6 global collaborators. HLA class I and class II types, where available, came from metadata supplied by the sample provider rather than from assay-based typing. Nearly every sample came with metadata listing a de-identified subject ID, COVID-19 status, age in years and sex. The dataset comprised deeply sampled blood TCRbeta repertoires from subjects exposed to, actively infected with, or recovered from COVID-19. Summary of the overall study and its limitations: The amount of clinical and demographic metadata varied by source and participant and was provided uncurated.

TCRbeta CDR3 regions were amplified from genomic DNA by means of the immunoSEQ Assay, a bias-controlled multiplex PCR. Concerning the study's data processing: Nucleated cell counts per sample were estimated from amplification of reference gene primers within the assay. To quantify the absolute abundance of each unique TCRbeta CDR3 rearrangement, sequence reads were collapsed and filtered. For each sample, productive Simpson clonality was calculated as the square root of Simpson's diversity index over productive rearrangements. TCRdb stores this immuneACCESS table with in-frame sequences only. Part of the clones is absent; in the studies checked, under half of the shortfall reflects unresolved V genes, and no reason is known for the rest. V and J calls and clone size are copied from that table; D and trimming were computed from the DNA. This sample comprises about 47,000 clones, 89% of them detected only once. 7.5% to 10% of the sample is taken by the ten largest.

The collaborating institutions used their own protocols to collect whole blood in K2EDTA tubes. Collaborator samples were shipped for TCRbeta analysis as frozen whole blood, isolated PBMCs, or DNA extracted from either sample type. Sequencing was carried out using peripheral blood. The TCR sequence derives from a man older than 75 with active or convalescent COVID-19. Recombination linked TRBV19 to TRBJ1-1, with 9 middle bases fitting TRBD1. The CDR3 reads CASSLYRGQSRDTEAFF. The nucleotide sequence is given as TGTGCCAGTAGTCTTTACAGGGGGCAGAGCCGGGACACTGAAGCTTTCTTT.